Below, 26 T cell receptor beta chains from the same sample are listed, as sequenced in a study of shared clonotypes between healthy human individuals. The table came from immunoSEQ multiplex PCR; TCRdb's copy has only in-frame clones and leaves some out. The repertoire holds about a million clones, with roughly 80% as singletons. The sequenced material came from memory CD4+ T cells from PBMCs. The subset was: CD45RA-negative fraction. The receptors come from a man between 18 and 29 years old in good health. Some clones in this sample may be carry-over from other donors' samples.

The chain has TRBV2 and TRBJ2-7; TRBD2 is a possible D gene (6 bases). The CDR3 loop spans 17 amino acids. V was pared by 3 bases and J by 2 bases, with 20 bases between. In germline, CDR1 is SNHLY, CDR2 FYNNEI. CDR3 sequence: CASSDFAVGLSTYEQYF. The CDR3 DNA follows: TGTGCCAGCAGTGATTTCGCCGTGGGACTTAGTACCTACGAGCAGTACTTC.

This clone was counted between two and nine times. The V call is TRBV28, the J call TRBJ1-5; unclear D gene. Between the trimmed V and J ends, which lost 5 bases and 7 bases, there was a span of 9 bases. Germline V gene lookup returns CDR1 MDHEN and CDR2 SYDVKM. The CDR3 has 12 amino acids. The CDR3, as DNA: TGTGCCAGCAGTACGGTAAAACAGCCCCAGCATTTT. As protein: CASSTVKQPQHF. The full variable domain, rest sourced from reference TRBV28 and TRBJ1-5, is DVKVTQSSRYLVKRTGEKVFLECVQDMDHENMFWYRQDPGLGLRLIYFSYDVKMKEKGDIPEGYSVSREKKERFSLILESASTNQTSMYLCASSTVKQPQHFGDGTRLSIL.

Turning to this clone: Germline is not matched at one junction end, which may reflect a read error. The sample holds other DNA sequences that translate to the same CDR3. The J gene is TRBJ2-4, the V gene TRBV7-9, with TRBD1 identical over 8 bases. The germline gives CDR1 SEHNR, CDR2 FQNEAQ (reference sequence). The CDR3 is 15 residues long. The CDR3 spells CASSHTGGAKNIQYF. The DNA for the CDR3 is TGTGCCAGCAGCCACACAGGGGGAGCCAAAAACATCCAGTACTTC.

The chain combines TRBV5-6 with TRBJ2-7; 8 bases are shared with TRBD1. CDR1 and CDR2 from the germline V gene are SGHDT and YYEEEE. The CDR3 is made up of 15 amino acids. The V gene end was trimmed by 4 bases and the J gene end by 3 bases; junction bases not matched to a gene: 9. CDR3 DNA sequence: TGTGCCAGCAGCCGAGGACAGGGATCATACTACGAGCAGTACTTC. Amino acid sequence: CASSRGQGSYYEQYF. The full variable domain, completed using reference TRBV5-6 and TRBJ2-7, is DAGVTQSPTHLIKTRGQQVTLRCSPKSGHDTVSWYQQALGQGPQFIFQYYEEEERQRGNFPDRFSGHQFPNYSSELNVNALLLGDSALYLCASSRGQGSYYEQYFGPGTRLTVT.

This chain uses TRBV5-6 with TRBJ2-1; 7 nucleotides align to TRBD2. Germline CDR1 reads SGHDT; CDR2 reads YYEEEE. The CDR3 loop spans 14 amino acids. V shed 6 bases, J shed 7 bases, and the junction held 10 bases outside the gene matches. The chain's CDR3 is CASNSGGAGNEQFF. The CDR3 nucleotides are TGTGCCAGCAACTCCGGGGGAGCGGGGAATGAGCAGTTCTTC.

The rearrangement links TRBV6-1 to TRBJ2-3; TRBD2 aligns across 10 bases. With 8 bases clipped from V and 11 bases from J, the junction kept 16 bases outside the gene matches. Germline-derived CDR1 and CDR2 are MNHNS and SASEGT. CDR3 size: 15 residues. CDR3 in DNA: TGTGCCAGCCGGGGGGGGGCTAGCGGGAGATTAGAGCAGTATTTT. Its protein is CASRGGASGRLEQYF.

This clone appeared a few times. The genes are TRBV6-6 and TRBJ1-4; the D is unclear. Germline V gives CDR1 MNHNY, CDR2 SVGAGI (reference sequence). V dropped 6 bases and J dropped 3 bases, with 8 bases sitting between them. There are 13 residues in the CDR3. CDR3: CASRRSANEKLFF. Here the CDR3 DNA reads TGTGCCAGCAGAAGGTCCGCTAATGAAAAACTGTTTTTT.

CDR3 sequence: CAISESGAQYF. The CDR3 bases are TGTGCCATCAGTGAGTCCGGGGCGCAGTATTTT. The chain carries TRBV10-3 and TRBJ2-3, with a tentative D call TRBD2 (5 bases). From germline, CDR1 is ENHRY and CDR2 SYGVKD. The CDR3 loop spans 11 amino acids. V was cut by 0 bases and J by 10 bases, with 5 bases left in between.

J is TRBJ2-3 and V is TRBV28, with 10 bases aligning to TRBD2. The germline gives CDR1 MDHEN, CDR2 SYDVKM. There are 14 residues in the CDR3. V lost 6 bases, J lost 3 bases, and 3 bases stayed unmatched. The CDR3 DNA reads TGTGCCAGCAGCATAGCGGGAGGAACAGATACGCAGTATTTT. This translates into CASSIAGGTDTQYF.

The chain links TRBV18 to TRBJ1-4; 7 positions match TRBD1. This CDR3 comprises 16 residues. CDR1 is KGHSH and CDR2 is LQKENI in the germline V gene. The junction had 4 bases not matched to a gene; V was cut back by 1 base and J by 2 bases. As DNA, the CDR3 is TGTGCCAGCTCACCACAGGGGGCCGGGACTAATGAAAAACTGTTTTTT. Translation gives CASSPQGAGTNEKLFF.

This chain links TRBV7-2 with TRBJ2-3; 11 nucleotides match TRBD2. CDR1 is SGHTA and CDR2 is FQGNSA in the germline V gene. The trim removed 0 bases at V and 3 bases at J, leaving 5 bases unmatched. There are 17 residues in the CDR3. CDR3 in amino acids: CASSLAAVAGGTDTQYF. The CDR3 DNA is TGTGCCAGCAGCTTAGCGGCGGTAGCGGGAGGGACAGATACGCAGTATTTT. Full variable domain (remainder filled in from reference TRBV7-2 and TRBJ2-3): GAGVSQSPSNKVTEKGKDVELRCDPISGHTALYWYRQSLGQGLEFLIYFQGNSAPDKSGLPSDRFSAERTGGSVSTLTIQRTQQEDSAVYLCASSLAAVAGGTDTQYFGPGTRLTVL.

CDR3 coding DNA: TGTGCCAGCACCCCATCGGGGGATACGCAGTATTTT. It translates to CASTPSGDTQYF. The gene calls are TRBV7-9 and TRBJ2-3, with D possibly matching TRBD2 (5 bases). Trimming took off 7 bases at V and 6 bases at J, with 11 bases between the two ends. CDR3 size: 12 residues. Per the germline V gene, CDR1 is SEHNR and CDR2 is FQNEAQ (reference sequence).

The CDR3 reads CASSDRGQTKLFF. CDR3 bases: TGCGCCAGCAGCGACAGGGGGCAAACAAAACTGTTTTTT. This chain joins TRBV5-1 and TRBJ1-4; 10 bases match TRBD1. The V segment lost 4 bases and the J segment 10 bases; nucleotides outside the gene matches: 4. The CDR3 spans 13 residues. From germline, CDR1 is SGHRS and CDR2 YFSETQ.

In DNA form, the CDR3 reads TGTGCCAGCAGTCCTATAAGGCTGGATGGGAGGGGAGGCTACACCTTC. Its protein product is CASSPIRLDGRGGYTF. V is TRBV28 and J is TRBJ1-2; D possibly corresponds to TRBD1 (5 bases). V was trimmed by 5 bases and J by 8 bases, leaving 24 bases between them. Germline V lookup: CDR1 MDHEN, CDR2 SYDVKM. The CDR3 loop spans 16 amino acids.

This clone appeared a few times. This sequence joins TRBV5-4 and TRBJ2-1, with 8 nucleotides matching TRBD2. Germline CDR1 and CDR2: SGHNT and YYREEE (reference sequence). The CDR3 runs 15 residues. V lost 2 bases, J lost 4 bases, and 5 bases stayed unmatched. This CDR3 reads CASSFMGLVYNEQFF. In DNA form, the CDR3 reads TGTGCCAGCAGCTTTATGGGACTAGTGTACAATGAGCAGTTCTTC.

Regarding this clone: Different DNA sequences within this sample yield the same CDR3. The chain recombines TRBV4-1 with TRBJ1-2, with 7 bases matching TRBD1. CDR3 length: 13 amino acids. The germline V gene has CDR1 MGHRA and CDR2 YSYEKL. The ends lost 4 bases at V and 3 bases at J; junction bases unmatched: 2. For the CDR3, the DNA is TGCGCCAGCAGCCCCAGGGGGGACTATGGCTACACCTTC. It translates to CASSPRGDYGYTF.

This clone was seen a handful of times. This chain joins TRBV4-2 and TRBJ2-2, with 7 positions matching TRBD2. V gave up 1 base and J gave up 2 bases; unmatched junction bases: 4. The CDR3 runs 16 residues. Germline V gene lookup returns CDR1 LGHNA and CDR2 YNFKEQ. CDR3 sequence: CASSQGGTINTGELFF. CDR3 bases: TGTGCCAGCAGCCAAGGGGGGACTATTAACACCGGGGAGCTGTTTTTT.

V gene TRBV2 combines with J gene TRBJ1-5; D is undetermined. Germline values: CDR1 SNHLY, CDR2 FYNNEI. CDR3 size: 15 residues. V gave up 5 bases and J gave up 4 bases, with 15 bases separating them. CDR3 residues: CASSRSAASNQPQHF. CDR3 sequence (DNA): TGTGCCAGCAGTCGGTCGGCCGCTTCAAATCAGCCCCAGCATTTT.

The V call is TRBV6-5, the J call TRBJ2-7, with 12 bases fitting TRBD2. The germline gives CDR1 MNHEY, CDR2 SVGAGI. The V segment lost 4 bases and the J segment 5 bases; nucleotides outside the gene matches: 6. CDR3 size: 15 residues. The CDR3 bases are TGTGCCAGCAGTTCCCTAGCGGGAGGGCAGGACGAGCAGTACTTC. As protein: CASSSLAGGQDEQYF.

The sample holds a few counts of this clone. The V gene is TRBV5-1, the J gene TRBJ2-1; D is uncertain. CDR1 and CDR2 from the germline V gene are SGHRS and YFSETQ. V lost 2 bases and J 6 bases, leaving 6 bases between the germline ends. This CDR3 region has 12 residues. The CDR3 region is CASSFPSNEQFF. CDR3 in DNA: TGCGCCAGCAGCTTTCCGAGCAATGAGCAGTTCTTC. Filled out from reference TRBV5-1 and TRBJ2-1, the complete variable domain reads KAGVTQTPRYLIKTRGQQVTLSCSPISGHRSVSWYQQTPGQGLQFLFEYFSETQRNKGNFPGRFSGRQFSNSRSEMNVSTLELGDSALYLCASSFPSNEQFFGPGTRLTVL.

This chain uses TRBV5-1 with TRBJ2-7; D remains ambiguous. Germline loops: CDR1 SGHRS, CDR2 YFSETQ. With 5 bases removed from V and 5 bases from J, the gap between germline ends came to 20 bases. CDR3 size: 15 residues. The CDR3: CASSSNSLTHNEQYF. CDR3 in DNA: TGCGCCAGCAGTTCCAACAGCCTAACCCATAACGAGCAGTACTTC.

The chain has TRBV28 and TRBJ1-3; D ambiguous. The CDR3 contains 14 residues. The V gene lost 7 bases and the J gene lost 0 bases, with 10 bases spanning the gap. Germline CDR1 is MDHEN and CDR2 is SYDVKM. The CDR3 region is CASTTRSSGNTIYF. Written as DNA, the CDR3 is TGTGCCAGCACCACAAGGAGCTCTGGAAACACCATATATTTT.

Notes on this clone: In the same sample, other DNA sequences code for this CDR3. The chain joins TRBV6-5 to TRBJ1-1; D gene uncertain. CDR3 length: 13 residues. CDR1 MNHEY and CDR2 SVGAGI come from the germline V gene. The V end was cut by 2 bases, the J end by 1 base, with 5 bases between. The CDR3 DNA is TGTGCCAGCAGTTACACGGGGAACACTGAAGCTTTCTTT. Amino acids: CASSYTGNTEAFF.

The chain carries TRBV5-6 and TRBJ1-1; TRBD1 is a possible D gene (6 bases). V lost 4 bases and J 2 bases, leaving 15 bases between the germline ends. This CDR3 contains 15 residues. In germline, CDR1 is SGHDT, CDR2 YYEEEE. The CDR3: CASSRPTGLNTEAFF. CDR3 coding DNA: TGTGCCAGCAGCCGCCCAACAGGGTTAAACACTGAAGCTTTCTTT.

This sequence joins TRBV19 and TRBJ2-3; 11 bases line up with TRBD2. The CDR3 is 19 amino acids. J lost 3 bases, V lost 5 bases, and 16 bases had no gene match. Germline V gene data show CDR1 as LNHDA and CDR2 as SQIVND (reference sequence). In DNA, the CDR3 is TGTGCCAGTAGTGACGTACGACTAGCGGGAACCGGCGGGACAGATACGCAGTATTTT. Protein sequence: CASSDVRLAGTGGTDTQYF.

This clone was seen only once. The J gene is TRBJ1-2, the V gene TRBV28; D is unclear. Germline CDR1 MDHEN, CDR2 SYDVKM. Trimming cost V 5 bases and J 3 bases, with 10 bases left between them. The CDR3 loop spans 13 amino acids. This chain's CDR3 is CASSGDNDYGYTF. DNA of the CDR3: TGTGCCAGCAGTGGAGATAACGACTATGGCTACACCTTC.